These 21 T cell receptor beta chains came from one sample sequenced in a study of blood T cell repertoires in COVID-19. TCRdb's copy holds only in-frame clones and misses some; the assay was immunoSEQ multiplex PCR. Among fewer than 150,000 clones listed, roughly 80% were seen once. The sequenced sample consisted of peripheral blood. The receptor set was obtained from a woman under 40 who had recovered from COVID-19.

The chain joins TRBV6-5 to TRBJ1-1; D gene ambiguous. In germline, CDR1 is MNHEY, CDR2 SVGAGI. V was trimmed by 0 bases and J by 4 bases, leaving 9 bases between them. CDR3 length: 14 amino acids. CDR3 residues: CASSYSEFGTEAFF. For the CDR3, the DNA is TGTGCCAGCAGTTACTCAGAATTCGGCACTGAAGCTTTCTTT.

This chain uses TRBV19 with TRBJ2-7; tentative D call: TRBD2 (6 bases). CDR3 length equals 12 residues. Deletions cut 4 bases from V and 9 bases from J, with 13 bases between. The V gene's germline CDR1 is LNHDA and CDR2 SQIVND (reference sequence). The CDR3 nucleotides read TGTGCCAGTAGTACTTCGGGAGACGGGCAGTACTTC. Its protein product is CASSTSGDGQYF.

This chain joins TRBV25-1 and TRBJ1-6; D perhaps matches TRBD1 (6 bases). The CDR3 runs 15 residues. The germline V gene has CDR1 MGHDK and CDR2 SYGVNS. V was shortened by 6 bases and J by 5 bases, with 14 bases between the two germline ends. As DNA, the CDR3 is TGTGCCAGCAGGGGGCAGGACAGAAATAATTCACCCCTCCACTTT. Protein product: CASRGQDRNNSPLHF. The variable domain in full, with the rest retrieved from reference TRBV25-1 and TRBJ1-6, is EADIYQTPRYLVIGTGKKITLECSQTMGHDKMYWYQQDPGMELHLIHYSYGVNSTEKGDLSSESTVSRIRTEHFPLTLESARPSHTSQYLCASRGQDRNNSPLHFGNGTRLTVT.

Worth noting for this clone: The sample contains more than one DNA sequence encoding this CDR3. This CDR3 is CASSPSGNTEAFF. The CDR3 DNA reads as TGTGCCAGCTCACCCTCGGGGAACACTGAAGCTTTCTTT. V and J are TRBV18 and TRBJ1-1; D call uncertain. Germline CDR1 and CDR2: KGHSH and LQKENI. This CDR3 is built from 13 residues. V gave up 3 bases and J gave up 1 base, with 6 bases separating them.

The chain combines TRBV5-6 with TRBJ1-1, with D maybe TRBD1 (5 bases). The V gene lost 4 bases and the J gene lost 1 base, with 17 bases spanning the gap. Germline CDR1 reads SGHDT; CDR2 reads YYEEEE. The CDR3 covers 16 residues. The CDR3 DNA is TGTGCCAGCAGCCTTCGACAGATTAGCAGGAACACTGAAGCTTTCTTT. Encoded protein: CASSLRQISRNTEAFF.

V usage is TRBV2 and J usage is TRBJ2-6, with D maybe TRBD2 (7 bases). Germline CDR1 SNHLY, CDR2 FYNNEI. The CDR3 contains 14 residues. The CDR3 reads CGTGGRAGANVLTF. The CDR3 nucleotides are TGTGGCACCGGGGGGCGGGCTGGGGCCAACGTCCTGACTTTC.

V is TRBV7-9 and J is TRBJ1-2; 8 bases map to TRBD1. V lost 5 bases, J lost 1 base, and 9 bases stayed unmatched. The CDR3 runs to 16 residues. Germline V gene data show CDR1 as SEHNR and CDR2 as FQNEAQ (reference sequence). CDR3 residues: CASSLGTGGINYGYTF. As DNA, the CDR3 is TGTGCCAGCAGCCTCGGGACAGGTGGGATTAACTATGGCTACACCTTC.

This clone was counted once. The gene calls are TRBV3-1 (or the pseudogene TRBV3-2) and TRBJ1-4; D ambiguous. V dropped 2 bases and J dropped 4 bases, with 8 bases sitting between them. The CDR3 is 14 amino acids. Germline assignment: CDR1 LGHDT and CDR2 YNNKEL (reference sequence). The CDR3 DNA follows: TGTGCCAGCAGCCAACGGGAAAGTAATGAAAAACTGTTTTTT. Protein sequence: CASSQRESNEKLFF.

This clone has a count of ten or more. The gene calls are TRBV27 and TRBJ1-2; weak D call: TRBD1 (5 bases). V lost 2 bases and J lost 8, with 18 bases in between. The CDR3 has 15 residues. Germline V gene sequence: CDR1 MNHEY, CDR2 SMNVEV (reference sequence). CDR3: CASSLTLGGAGGYTF. CDR3 DNA sequence: TGTGCCAGCAGTTTAACCCTCGGAGGGGCCGGGGGCTACACCTTC.

The rearrangement joins TRBV6-5 to TRBJ1-1; D uncertain. The CDR3 contains 14 residues. Germline-derived CDR1 and CDR2 are MNHEY and SVGAGI. V shed 0 bases and J shed 6 bases, with 11 bases lying between them. The CDR3 bases are TGTGCCAGCAGTTACTCGGAGAATTCACCTGAAGCTTTCTTT. The encoded protein is CASSYSENSPEAFF.

This chain uses TRBV19 with TRBJ1-2; TRBD1 might be the D (5 bases). With 3 bases removed from V and 7 bases from J, the gap between germline ends came to 15 bases. Germline CDR1 reads LNHDA; CDR2 reads SQIVND (reference sequence). CDR3 length equals 14 residues. Here the CDR3 DNA reads TGTGCCAGTAGTATCCCGGGACTATACGCTGGCTACACCTTC. Protein sequence: CASSIPGLYAGYTF. Full variable domain (missing parts from reference TRBV19 and TRBJ1-2): DGGITQSPKYLFRKEGQNVTLSCEQNLNHDAMYWYRQDPGQGLRLIYYSQIVNDFQKGDIAEGYSVSREKKESFPLTVTSAQKNPTAFYLCASSIPGLYAGYTFGSGTRLTVV.

CDR3 residues: CASKPGQGRVNQPQHF. The DNA for the CDR3 is TGTGCCAGCAAGCCGGGACAGGGGCGCGTTAATCAGCCCCAGCATTTT. The chain uses TRBV2 and TRBJ1-5; 10 bases map to TRBD1. CDR3 length equals 16 residues. CDR1 and CDR2 (germline): SNHLY, FYNNEI. The V gene end was trimmed by 7 bases and the J gene end by 4 bases; junction bases not matched to a gene: 10.

The chain employs TRBV10-3 and TRBJ2-7; 10 bases line up with TRBD2. CDR1 is ENHRY and CDR2 is SYGVKD in the germline V gene. The CDR3 length is 15 residues. V lost 3 bases to trimming and J lost 4 bases; unmatched junction nucleotides: 6. CDR3 in DNA: TGTGCCATCAGTGACCCCACTAGCGGGACTTACGAGCAGTACTTC. Its translation: CAISDPTSGTYEQYF.

This clone was observed a few times. The chain employs TRBV6-5 and TRBJ2-7; D possibly corresponds to TRBD2 (5 bases). Germline CDR1 reads MNHEY; CDR2 reads SVGAGI. Trimming removed 0 bases from V and 2 bases from J, with 11 bases in between. The CDR3 loop spans 15 amino acids. In DNA form, the CDR3 reads TGTGCCAGCAGTTACTCACACAGAGGGACCTACGAGCAGTACTTC. It specifies CASSYSHRGTYEQYF.

This chain joins TRBV3-1 (or the pseudogene TRBV3-2) and TRBJ2-1; D is uncertain. The V and J ends lost 1 base and 8 bases respectively, with 6 bases between them. CDR3 length: 12 residues. CDR1 is LGHDT, CDR2 YNNKEL, per germline (reference sequence). The CDR3 spells CASSQAPDEQFF. The CDR3 DNA follows: TGTGCCAGCAGCCAAGCTCCGGATGAGCAGTTCTTC.

This clone showed up just a few times. The V gene is TRBV7-9, the J gene TRBJ1-6, with TRBD1 matching 9 bases. The V and J ends lost 5 bases and 6 bases, in that order; junction bases with no gene match: 2. Germline CDR1 reads SEHNR; CDR2 reads FQNEAQ (reference sequence). CDR3 size: 14 residues. The DNA of the CDR3 is TGTGCCAGCAGCCAGACAGGGGGTAATTCACCCCTCCACTTT. This codes for CASSQTGGNSPLHF.

This clone was seen a handful of times. The chain uses TRBV6-5 and TRBJ2-1, with TRBD2 matching over 15 bases. CDR1 MNHEY and CDR2 SVGAGI come from the germline V gene. This CDR3 comprises 15 residues. The V segment lost 7 bases and the J segment 5 bases; nucleotides outside the gene matches: 3. The CDR3 DNA follows: TGTGCCAGCACCGGACTAGCGGGAGGGGACAATGAGCAGTTCTTC. It yields the protein CASTGLAGGDNEQFF.

This rearrangement joins TRBV18 to TRBJ1-2; possibly TRBD1 for D (5 bases). Trimming took off 2 bases at V and 7 bases at J, with 14 bases between the two ends. CDR3 length: 14 amino acids. Germline V gene lookup returns CDR1 KGHSH and CDR2 LQKENI. The CDR3 loop is CASSPSAQGGGYTF. The CDR3 DNA sequence: TGTGCCAGCTCACCATCGGCGCAGGGTGGTGGCTACACCTTC.

V is TRBV16 and J is TRBJ1-2, with 7 bases matching TRBD1. This CDR3 region has 15 residues. V lost 2 bases to trimming and J lost 8 bases; unmatched junction nucleotides: 11. The germline V gene encodes CDR1 KGHSY and CDR2 FQNENV. The CDR3 sequence is CASSQRGKGAVGYTF. CDR3 coding DNA: TGTGCCAGCAGCCAACGCGGGAAGGGGGCTGTCGGCTACACCTTC. Full variable domain (missing parts from reference TRBV16 and TRBJ1-2): GEEVAQTPKHLVRGEGQKAKLYCAPIKGHSYVFWYQQVLKNEFKFLISFQNENVFDETGMPKERFSAKCLPNSPCSLEIQATKLEDSAVYFCASSQRGKGAVGYTFGSGTRLTVV.

This chain links TRBV7-8 with TRBJ1-1; no definite D call. Germline V gives CDR1 SGHVS, CDR2 FQNEAQ. CDR3 length: 12 amino acids. V was pared by 1 base and J by 5 bases, with 5 bases between. The CDR3 reads CASSLGTTEAFF. CDR3 bases: TGTGCCAGCAGCTTAGGTACAACTGAAGCTTTCTTT.

The chain links TRBV2 to TRBJ1-5, with 8 bases that match TRBD1. V was clipped by 6 bases and J by 4 bases; unmatched bases: 5. CDR3 length equals 14 residues. CDR1 is SNHLY and CDR2 is FYNNEI in the germline V gene. The CDR3 region has the DNA TGTGCCAGCAGAGATGACAGGGGTAATCAGCCCCAGCATTTT. This encodes CASRDDRGNQPQHF.